Each of the 29 T cell receptor beta chains below was sequenced from the same sample in a study of shared clonotypes between healthy human individuals. Naive CD8 cells lacked CD45RO and underwent positive selection for CCR7, leaving out terminally differentiated effector memory CD45RA+ cells. Measured with immunoSEQ multiplex PCR; TCRdb has only the in-frame clones, and not every one. The data contain about 600,000 clones, around 95% of them singletons. The source material was naive CD8+ T cells sorted from blood. Receptors originate from a woman in her twenties or thirties in good health.

V gene TRBV13 combines with J gene TRBJ2-5; D ambiguous. This CDR3 is 12 amino acids long. The V end was cut by 5 bases, the J end by 11 bases, with 15 bases between. Germline assignment: CDR1 PRHDT and CDR2 FYEKMQ (reference sequence). The CDR3 DNA sequence: TGTGCCAGCAGCACCGCTATGGGTCAGCAGTACTTC. Translating it yields CASSTAMGQQYF.

The chain combines TRBV5-1 with TRBJ2-1; perhaps TRBD2 as D (7 bases). The CDR3 runs 15 residues. V was clipped by 3 bases and J by 0 bases, with 10 bases between them. Germline V lookup: CDR1 SGHRS, CDR2 YFSETQ. The CDR3 protein is CASSSGGRSYNEQFF. In DNA, the CDR3 is TGCGCCAGCAGCTCGGGGGGCCGCTCCTACAATGAGCAGTTCTTC.

The chain carries TRBV6-6 and TRBJ1-1; D is possibly TRBD1 (5 bases). Germline CDR1 and CDR2: MNHNY and SVGAGI (reference sequence). V dropped 5 bases and J dropped 2 bases, with 12 bases sitting between them. CDR3 length: 14 amino acids. This chain's CDR3 is CASSQPGPNTEAFF. In DNA, the CDR3 is TGTGCCAGCAGTCAACCGGGACCTAACACTGAAGCTTTCTTT.

J is TRBJ2-7 and V is TRBV7-9, with D possibly matching TRBD2 (6 bases). The V gene's germline CDR1 is SEHNR and CDR2 FQNEAQ (reference sequence). Trimming cost V 3 bases and J 3 bases, with 15 bases left between them. This CDR3 comprises 15 residues. CDR3: CASSFGGAGNYEQYF. Here the CDR3 DNA reads TGTGCCAGCAGCTTTGGAGGGGCAGGGAACTACGAGCAGTACTTC. Variable domain in full (rest from reference TRBV7-9 and TRBJ2-7): DTGVSQNPRHKITKRGQNVTFRCDPISEHNRLYWYRQTLGQGPEFLTYFQNEAQLEKSRLLSDRFSAERPKGSFSTLEIQRTEQGDSAMYLCASSFGGAGNYEQYFGPGTRLTVT.

The chain joins TRBV2 to TRBJ2-1, with unresolved D. V lost 3 bases to trimming and J lost 0 bases, with 9 bases between them. Germline CDR1 reads SNHLY; CDR2 reads FYNNEI. This CDR3 region has 15 residues. The CDR3 is CASSDGPSSYNEQFF. The CDR3 DNA follows: TGTGCCAGCAGTGATGGGCCTAGCTCCTACAATGAGCAGTTCTTC.

This clone was observed once. Germline is not matched at one junction end, which may reflect a read error. This chain connects TRBV27 to TRBJ2-7, with TRBD2 identical over 9 bases. Germline V gene data show CDR1 as MNHEY and CDR2 as SMNVEV (reference sequence). The CDR3 spans 16 residues. The CDR3 nucleotides are TGTGCCAGCAGTTTATCACCGGGACTAGCCTACTACGGGCAGTACTTC. Amino acid sequence: CASSLSPGLAYYGQYF.

This chain links TRBV27 with TRBJ1-1; D gene unclear. Germline CDR1 is MNHEY and CDR2 is SMNVEV (reference sequence). The V end was cut by 6 bases, the J end by 6 bases, with 14 bases between. The CDR3 totals 13 residues. CDR3 amino acids: CASSHGRRAEAFF. CDR3 sequence (DNA): TGTGCCAGCAGCCACGGAAGGAGGGCTGAAGCTTTCTTT.

A single count supports this clone. V usage is TRBV9 and J usage is TRBJ2-3, with D perhaps TRBD2 (6 bases). Looked up from germline, CDR1 is SGDLS and CDR2 is YYNGEE. Trimming removed 0 bases from V and 0 bases from J, with 11 bases in between. The CDR3 contains 16 residues. The DNA of the CDR3 is TGTGCCAGCAGCGTAGTCGGGGGAGAGAGCACAGATACGCAGTATTTT. Amino acid sequence: CASSVVGGESTDTQYF.

In this sample, this clone turned up once. The chain couples TRBV7-8 to TRBJ2-5, with TRBD1 matching 7 bases. This CDR3 has 15 residues. From germline, CDR1 is SGHVS and CDR2 FQNEAQ. Losses at the gene ends were 2 bases for V and 1 base for J; bases not matched to a gene: 4. CDR3: CASSLFGTAQETQYF. Here the CDR3 DNA reads TGTGCCAGCAGCTTATTTGGGACAGCCCAAGAGACCCAGTACTTC.

This clone came up a few times. The chain links TRBV30 to TRBJ1-5, with D possibly matching TRBD1 (5 bases). The V end was cut by 0 bases, the J end by 5 bases, with 23 bases between. From germline, CDR1 is GTSNPN and CDR2 SVGIG (reference sequence). CDR3 length: 18 residues. The CDR3 bases are TGTGCCTGGAGTGTTGGGGTTATTTGGGGGACCGAAGATCAGCCCCAGCATTTT. This sequence encodes CAWSVGVIWGTEDQPQHF.

The chain links TRBV4-1 to TRBJ2-7, with no clear D. Per germline, CDR1 MGHRA and CDR2 YSYEKL. V was shortened by 0 bases and J by 0 bases, with 12 bases between the two germline ends. The CDR3 has 16 residues. The CDR3 DNA reads as TGCGCCAGCAGCCAAGACCCCCTCTTTTTCTCCTACGAGCAGTACTTC. It translates to CASSQDPLFFSYEQYF.

The chain links TRBV9 to TRBJ2-1, with D perhaps TRBD2 (6 bases). The CDR3 totals 13 residues. Trimming pared 7 bases from V and 3 bases from J, leaving 11 bases between. Germline V gene sequence: CDR1 SGDLS, CDR2 YYNGEE. CDR3 coding DNA: TGTGCCAGCTCCGGCGGGATCTACAATGAGCAGTTCTTC. Translated, it gives CASSGGIYNEQFF.

The rearrangement links TRBV5-6 to TRBJ1-3, with D hard to call. The CDR3 is 14 residues long. Per germline, CDR1 SGHDT and CDR2 YYEEEE. Trimming took 3 bases from V and 0 from J, leaving 7 bases between them. The CDR3 nucleotides are TGTGCCAGCAGCTACGGTCGCTCTGGAAACACCATATATTTT. The encoded protein is CASSYGRSGNTIYF.

The DNA of the CDR3 is TGTGCCAGCAGCCTCGAACGGGCCTCTGGAAACACCATATATTTT. It encodes CASSLERASGNTIYF. The gene calls are TRBV4-2 and TRBJ1-3; no reliable D call. The germline gives CDR1 LGHNA, CDR2 YNFKEQ. The CDR3 consists of 15 residues. With 4 bases removed from V and 0 bases from J, the gap between germline ends came to 10 bases.

This chain joins TRBV27 and TRBJ1-5; D perhaps matches TRBD1 (6 bases). The CDR3 spans 14 residues. Germline V CDR1 and CDR2: MNHEY, SMNVEV (reference sequence). The V and J ends lost 5 bases and 5 bases respectively, with 13 bases between them. The CDR3, as DNA: TGTGCCAGCAGTGTAACAGGGTCCCATCAGCCCCAGCATTTT. Protein sequence: CASSVTGSHQPQHF.

The chain links TRBV9 to TRBJ1-1; tentatively, D is TRBD1 (5 bases). There are 16 residues in the CDR3. V was clipped by 0 bases and J by 1 base, with 13 bases between them. The germline V gene encodes CDR1 SGDLS and CDR2 YYNGEE. The DNA of the CDR3 is TGTGCCAGCAGCGTAGGGGGCCTCCAATCGAACACTGAAGCTTTCTTT. It yields the protein CASSVGGLQSNTEAFF.

In this sample, this clone turned up once. The rearrangement uses TRBV7-9 and TRBJ2-2, with D possibly being TRBD2 (5 bases). This CDR3 spans 15 amino acids. CDR1 and CDR2 (germline): SEHNR, FQNEAQ (reference sequence). V was cut by 5 bases and J by 0 bases, with 10 bases left in between. The CDR3 sequence: CASSPPGTNTGELFF. In nucleotides, the CDR3 is TGTGCCAGCAGCCCCCCCGGGACGAACACCGGGGAGCTGTTTTTT. The whole variable domain, remainder taken from reference TRBV7-9 and TRBJ2-2, is DTGVSQNPRHKITKRGQNVTFRCDPISEHNRLYWYRQTLGQGPEFLTYFQNEAQLEKSRLLSDRFSAERPKGSFSTLEIQRTEQGDSAMYLCASSPPGTNTGELFFGEGSRLTVL.

The V and J genes are TRBV4-1 and TRBJ2-7, with 8 bases fitting TRBD1. Germline assignment: CDR1 MGHRA and CDR2 YSYEKL. The CDR3 consists of 17 residues. V gave up 4 bases and J gave up 1 base; unmatched junction bases: 12. The CDR3 sequence is CASSPGTGQGRSYEQYF. The DNA for the CDR3 is TGCGCCAGCAGCCCCGGCACAGGACAGGGAAGGTCCTACGAGCAGTACTTC.

This clone appeared once. V is TRBV6-6 and J is TRBJ2-7; 7 nucleotides align to TRBD2. J lost 5 bases, V lost 4 bases, and 5 bases had no gene match. Germline V lookup: CDR1 MNHNY, CDR2 SVGAGI (reference sequence). This CDR3 has 13 amino acids. The chain's CDR3 is CASSWEGNNEQYF. Written as DNA, the CDR3 is TGTGCCAGCAGTTGGGAGGGAAACAACGAGCAGTACTTC.

The V gene is TRBV29-1, the J gene TRBJ2-7, with 8 bases fitting TRBD2. The length of the CDR3 is 13 residues. Per germline, CDR1 SQVTM and CDR2 ANQGSEA. V shed 3 bases, J shed 2 bases, and the junction held 3 bases outside the gene matches. The chain's CDR3 is CSVEAGGPYEQYF. CDR3 bases: TGCAGCGTTGAGGCGGGAGGTCCCTACGAGCAGTACTTC.

This chain joins TRBV28 and TRBJ1-2; D gene uncertain. CDR3 length: 15 amino acids. From germline, CDR1 is MDHEN and CDR2 SYDVKM. The V end lost 3 bases, the J end lost 3 bases, and 14 bases lay between the germline ends. The CDR3 region is CASSFPGDLDYGYTF. The CDR3 DNA reads as TGTGCCAGCAGTTTCCCAGGTGACCTCGACTATGGCTACACCTTC.

This rearrangement joins TRBV7-8 to TRBJ1-2; D remains unclear. Germline assignment: CDR1 SGHVS and CDR2 FQNEAQ. This CDR3 spans 14 amino acids. V was clipped by 5 bases and J by 4 bases, with 14 bases between them. In DNA form, the CDR3 reads TGTGCCAGCAGCGAGAGACCCCGTCTCTATGGCTACACCTTC. The encoded protein is CASSERPRLYGYTF. Full variable domain (remainder filled in from reference TRBV7-8 and TRBJ1-2): GAGVSQSPRYKVAKRGQDVALRCDPISGHVSLFWYQQALGQGPEFLTYFQNEAQLDKSGLPSDRFFAERPEGSVSTLKIQRTQQEDSAVYLCASSERPRLYGYTFGSGTRLTVV.

Here the CDR3 reads CASSERAGGITDTQYF. The DNA of the CDR3 is TGTGCCAGCAGTGAACGAGCGGGAGGAATCACAGATACGCAGTATTTT. The chain combines TRBV2 with TRBJ2-3; the match to TRBD2 covers 9 bases. Trimming cost V 2 bases and J 2 bases; bases outside gene matches: 5. Germline lookup yields CDR1 SNHLY and CDR2 FYNNEI. The CDR3 runs to 16 residues. Using reference TRBV2 and TRBJ2-3 for the parts outside the CDR3, the full variable domain is EPEVTQTPSHQVTQMGQEVILRCVPISNHLYFYWYRQILGQKVEFLVSFYNNEISEKSEIFDDQFSVERPDGSNFTLKIRSTKLEDSAMYFCASSERAGGITDTQYFGPGTRLTVL.

The genes are TRBV7-9 and TRBJ2-1, with D perhaps matching TRBD1 (5 bases). Per the germline V gene, CDR1 is SEHNR and CDR2 is FQNEAQ (reference sequence). The CDR3 extends over 15 amino acids. V gave up 4 bases and J gave up 4 bases, with 14 bases separating them. CDR3 protein: CASSSLQGRYNEQFF. As DNA, the CDR3 is TGTGCCAGCAGCTCCCTCCAGGGCCGATACAATGAGCAGTTCTTC.

The chain joins TRBV5-6 to TRBJ1-2; D is perhaps TRBD1 (5 bases). Germline CDR1 reads SGHDT; CDR2 reads YYEEEE. The CDR3 spans 12 residues. Deletions cut 6 bases from V and 8 bases from J, with 14 bases between. The DNA of the CDR3 is TGTGCCAGCAAGGATCTCGGGGGAGGCTACACCTTC. This gives the protein CASKDLGGGYTF.

This clone appeared a single time. The chain has TRBV28 and TRBJ2-1, with 13 positions matching TRBD2. V trimming: 4 bases; J trimming: 1 base; junction bases outside the gene matches: 4. The germline V gene encodes CDR1 MDHEN and CDR2 SYDVKM. The CDR3 loop spans 17 amino acids. CDR3 protein: CASSWTSGSGSYNEQFF. DNA for the CDR3: TGTGCCAGCAGTTGGACTAGCGGGAGTGGATCCTACAATGAGCAGTTCTTC.

The chain combines TRBV11-2 with TRBJ1-4; D ambiguous. The CDR3 has 18 residues. V lost 5 bases and J 2 bases, leaving 21 bases between the germline ends. The germline V gene encodes CDR1 SGHAT and CDR2 FQNNGV. The CDR3 region is CASSPSDDALGTNEKLFF. The CDR3 nucleotides are TGTGCCAGCAGCCCAAGCGACGACGCCCTGGGGACTAATGAAAAACTGTTTTTT. Complete variable domain (other parts from reference TRBV11-2 and TRBJ1-4): EAGVAQSPRYKIIEKRQSVAFWCNPISGHATLYWYQQILGQGPKLLIQFQNNGVVDDSQLPKDRFSAERLKGVDSTLKIQPAKLEDSAVYLCASSPSDDALGTNEKLFFGSGTQLSVL.

The chain joins TRBV30 to TRBJ2-7; 12 nucleotides agree with TRBD2. Germline-derived CDR1 and CDR2 are GTSNPN and SVGIG (reference sequence). The CDR3 is made up of 15 amino acids. V dropped 1 base and J dropped 4; count of bases not matched to a gene: 5. The CDR3 sequence is CAWSAPSGRGYEQYF. CDR3 bases: TGTGCCTGGAGTGCCCCTAGCGGGAGGGGTTACGAGCAGTACTTC. Full variable domain (outside the CDR3, taken from reference TRBV30 and TRBJ2-7): SQTIHQWPATLVQPVGSPLSLECTVEGTSNPNLYWYRQAAGRGLQLLFYSVGIGQISSEVPQNLSASRPQDRQFILSSKKLLLSDSGFYLCAWSAPSGRGYEQYFGPGTRLTVT.

This chain uses TRBV11-2 with TRBJ2-1; 10 nucleotides line up with TRBD2. The germline V gene has CDR1 SGHAT and CDR2 FQNNGV. J gave up 0 bases and V 2 bases, and 10 bases lay outside the gene matches. This CDR3 contains 19 residues. The CDR3 coding sequence is TGTGCCAGCAGCTTATATCCCCTAGCGGGAGCCAGCTCCTACAATGAGCAGTTCTTC. This encodes CASSLYPLAGASSYNEQFF.